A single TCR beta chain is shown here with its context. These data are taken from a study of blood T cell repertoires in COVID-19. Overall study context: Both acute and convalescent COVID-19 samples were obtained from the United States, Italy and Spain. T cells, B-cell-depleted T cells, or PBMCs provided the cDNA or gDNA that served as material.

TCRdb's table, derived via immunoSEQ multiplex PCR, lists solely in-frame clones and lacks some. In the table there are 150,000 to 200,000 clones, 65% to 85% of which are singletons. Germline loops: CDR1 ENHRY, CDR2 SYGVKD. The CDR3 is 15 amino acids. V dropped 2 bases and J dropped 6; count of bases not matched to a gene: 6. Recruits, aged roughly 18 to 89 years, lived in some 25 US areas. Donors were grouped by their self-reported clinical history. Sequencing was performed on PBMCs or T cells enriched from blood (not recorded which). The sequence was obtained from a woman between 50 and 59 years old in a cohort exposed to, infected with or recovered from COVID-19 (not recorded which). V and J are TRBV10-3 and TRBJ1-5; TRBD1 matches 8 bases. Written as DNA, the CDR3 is TGTGCCATCAGTGAGACCGGGACAGGACGTCAGCCCCAGCATTTT. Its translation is CAISETGTGRQPQHF.